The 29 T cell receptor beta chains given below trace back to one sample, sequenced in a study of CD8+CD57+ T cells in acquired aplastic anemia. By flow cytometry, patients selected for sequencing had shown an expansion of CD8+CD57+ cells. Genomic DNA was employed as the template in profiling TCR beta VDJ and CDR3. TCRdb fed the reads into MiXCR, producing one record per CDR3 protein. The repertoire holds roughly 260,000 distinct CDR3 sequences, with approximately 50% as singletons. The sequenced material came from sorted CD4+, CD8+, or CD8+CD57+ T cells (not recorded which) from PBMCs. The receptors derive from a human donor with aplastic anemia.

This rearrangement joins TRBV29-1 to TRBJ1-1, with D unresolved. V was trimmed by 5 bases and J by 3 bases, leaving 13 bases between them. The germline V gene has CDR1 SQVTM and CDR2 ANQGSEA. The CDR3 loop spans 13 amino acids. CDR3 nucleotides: TGCAGCGTTACGGAATGGCGGGACACTGAAGCTTTCTTT. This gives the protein CSVTEWRDTEAFF.

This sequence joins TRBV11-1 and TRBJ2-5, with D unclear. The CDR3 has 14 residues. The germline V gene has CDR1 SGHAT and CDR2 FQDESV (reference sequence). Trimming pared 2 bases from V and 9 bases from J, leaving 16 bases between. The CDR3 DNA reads TGTGCCAGCAGCTTAAACGGACCCGCCGCGGCCCAGTACTTC. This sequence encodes CASSLNGPAAAQYF.

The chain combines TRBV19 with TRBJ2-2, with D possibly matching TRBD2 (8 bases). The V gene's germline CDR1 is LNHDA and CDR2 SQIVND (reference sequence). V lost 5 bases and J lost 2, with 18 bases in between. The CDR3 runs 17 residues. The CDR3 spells CASSRDSGSINTGELFF. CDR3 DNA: TGTGCCAGTAGTCGGGACAGCGGGAGTATTAACACCGGGGAGCTGTTTTTT.

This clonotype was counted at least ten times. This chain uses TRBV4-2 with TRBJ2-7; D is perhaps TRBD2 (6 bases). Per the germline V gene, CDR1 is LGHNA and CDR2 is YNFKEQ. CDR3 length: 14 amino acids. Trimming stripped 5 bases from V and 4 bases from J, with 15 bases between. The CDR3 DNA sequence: TGTGCCAGCAGCTGGCGCGGGCGGGGTTACGAGCAGTACTTC. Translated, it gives CASSWRGRGYEQYF.

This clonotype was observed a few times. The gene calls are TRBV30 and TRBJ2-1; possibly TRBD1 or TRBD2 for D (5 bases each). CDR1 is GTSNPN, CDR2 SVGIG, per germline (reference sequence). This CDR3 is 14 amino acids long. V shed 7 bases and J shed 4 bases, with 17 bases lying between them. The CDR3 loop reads CASALPGQYNEQFF. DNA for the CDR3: TGTGCCTCCGCACTCCCGGGGCAGTACAATGAGCAGTTCTTC.

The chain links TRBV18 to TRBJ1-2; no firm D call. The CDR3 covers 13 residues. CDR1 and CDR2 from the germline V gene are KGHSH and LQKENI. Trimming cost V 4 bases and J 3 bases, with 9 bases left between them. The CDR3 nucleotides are TGTGCCAGCTCACAGAATGGGGACTATGGCTACACCTTC. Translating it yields CASSQNGDYGYTF.

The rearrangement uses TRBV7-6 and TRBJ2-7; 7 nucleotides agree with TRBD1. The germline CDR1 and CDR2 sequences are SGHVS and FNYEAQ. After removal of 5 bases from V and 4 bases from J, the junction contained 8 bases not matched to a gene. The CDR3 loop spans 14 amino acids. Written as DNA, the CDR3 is TGTGCCAGCAGCCCTAGGACAGGTGAATACGAGCAGTACTTC. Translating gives CASSPRTGEYEQYF. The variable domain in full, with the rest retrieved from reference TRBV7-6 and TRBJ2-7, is GAGVSQSPRYKVTKRGQDVALRCDPISGHVSLYWYRQALGQGPEFLTYFNYEAQQDKSGLPNDRFSAERPEGSISTLTIQRTEQRDSAMYRCASSPRTGEYEQYFGPGTRLTVT.

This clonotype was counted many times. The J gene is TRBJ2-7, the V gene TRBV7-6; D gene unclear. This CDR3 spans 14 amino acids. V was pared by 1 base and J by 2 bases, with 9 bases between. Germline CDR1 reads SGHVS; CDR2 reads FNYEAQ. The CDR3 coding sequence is TGTGCCAGCAGCTTAGGGAGAACAACCTACGAGCAGTACTTC. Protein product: CASSLGRTTYEQYF. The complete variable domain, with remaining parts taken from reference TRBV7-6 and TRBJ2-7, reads GAGVSQSPRYKVTKRGQDVALRCDPISGHVSLYWYRQALGQGPEFLTYFNYEAQQDKSGLPNDRFSAERPEGSISTLTIQRTEQRDSAMYRCASSLGRTTYEQYFGPGTRLTVT.

This CDR3 is CASSGGTGSEQYF. Written as DNA, the CDR3 is TGTGCCAGCAGCGGAGGGACAGGGTCCGAGCAGTACTTC. V usage is TRBV5-6 and J usage is TRBJ2-7; 9 nucleotides match TRBD1. The CDR3 length is 13 residues. CDR1 and CDR2 (germline): SGHDT, YYEEEE. The J segment lost 6 bases and the V segment lost 4 bases, leaving 5 bases of the junction unmatched.

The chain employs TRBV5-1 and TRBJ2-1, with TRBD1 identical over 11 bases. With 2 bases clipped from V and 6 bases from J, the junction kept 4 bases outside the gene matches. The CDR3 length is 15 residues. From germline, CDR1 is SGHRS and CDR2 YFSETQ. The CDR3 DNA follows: TGCGCCAGCAGCTTCGGACAGGGGGCAATCAATGAGCAGTTCTTC. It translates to CASSFGQGAINEQFF.

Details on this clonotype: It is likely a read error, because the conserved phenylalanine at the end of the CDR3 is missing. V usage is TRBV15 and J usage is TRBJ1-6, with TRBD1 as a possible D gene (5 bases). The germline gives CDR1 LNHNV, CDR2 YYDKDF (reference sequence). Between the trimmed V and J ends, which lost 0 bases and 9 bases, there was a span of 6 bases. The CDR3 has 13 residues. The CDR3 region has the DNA TGTGCCACCAGCAGAGATGGGGGTTCACCCCTCCACCTT. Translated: CATSRDGGSPLHL.

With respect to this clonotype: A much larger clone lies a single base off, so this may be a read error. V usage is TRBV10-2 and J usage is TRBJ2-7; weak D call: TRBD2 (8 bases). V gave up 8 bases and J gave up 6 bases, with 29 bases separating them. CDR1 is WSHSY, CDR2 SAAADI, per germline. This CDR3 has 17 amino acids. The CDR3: CASEETSGTGDPGEQYV. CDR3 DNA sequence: TGCGCCAGCGAAGAAACTAGCGGAACAGGGGACCCCGGCGAGCAGTACGTC.

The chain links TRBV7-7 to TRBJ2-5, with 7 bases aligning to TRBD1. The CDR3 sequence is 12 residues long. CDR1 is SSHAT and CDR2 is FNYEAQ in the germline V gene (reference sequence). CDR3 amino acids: CATRGLQETQYF. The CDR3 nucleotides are TGTGCTACCAGGGGGTTACAAGAGACCCAGTACTTC. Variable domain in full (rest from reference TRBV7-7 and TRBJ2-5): GAGVSQSPRYKVTKRGQDVTLRCDPISSHATLYWYQQALGQGPEFLTYFNYEAQPDKSGLPSDRFSAERPEGSISTLTIQRTEQRDSAMYRCATRGLQETQYFGPGTRLLVL.

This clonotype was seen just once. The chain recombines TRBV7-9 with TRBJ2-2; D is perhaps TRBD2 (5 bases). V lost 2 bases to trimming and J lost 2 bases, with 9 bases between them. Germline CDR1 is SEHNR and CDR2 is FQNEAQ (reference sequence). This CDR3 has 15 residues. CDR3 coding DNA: TGTGCCAGCAGCTTACGGCTAGCTAACACCGGGGAGCTGTTTTTT. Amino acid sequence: CASSLRLANTGELFF. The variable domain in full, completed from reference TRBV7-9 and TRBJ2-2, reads DTGVSQNPRHKITKRGQNVTFRCDPISEHNRLYWYRQTLGQGPEFLTYFQNEAQLEKSRLLSDRFSAERPKGSFSTLEIQRTEQGDSAMYLCASSLRLANTGELFFGEGSRLTVL.

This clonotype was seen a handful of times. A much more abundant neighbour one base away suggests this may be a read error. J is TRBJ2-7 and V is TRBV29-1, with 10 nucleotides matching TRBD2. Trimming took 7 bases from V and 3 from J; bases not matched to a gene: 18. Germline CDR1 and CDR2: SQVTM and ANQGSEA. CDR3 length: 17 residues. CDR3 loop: CSALTDDERGGDYEQYF. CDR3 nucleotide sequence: TGCAGCGCCTTGACAGACGATGAGCGGGGGGGCGACTACGAGCAGTACTTC.

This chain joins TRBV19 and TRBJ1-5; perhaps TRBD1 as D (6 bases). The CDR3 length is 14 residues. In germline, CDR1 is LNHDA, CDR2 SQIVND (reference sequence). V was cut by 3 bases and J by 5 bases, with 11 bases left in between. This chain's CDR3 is CASSMGRGHQPQHF. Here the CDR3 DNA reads TGTGCCAGTAGTATGGGCAGGGGTCATCAGCCCCAGCATTTT.

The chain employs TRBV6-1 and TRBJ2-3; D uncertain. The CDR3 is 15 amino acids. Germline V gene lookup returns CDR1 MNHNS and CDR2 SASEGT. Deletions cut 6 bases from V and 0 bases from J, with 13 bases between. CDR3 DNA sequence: TGTGCCAGCAGCCCCGACCGGTATAGCACAGATACGCAGTATTTT. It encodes CASSPDRYSTDTQYF.

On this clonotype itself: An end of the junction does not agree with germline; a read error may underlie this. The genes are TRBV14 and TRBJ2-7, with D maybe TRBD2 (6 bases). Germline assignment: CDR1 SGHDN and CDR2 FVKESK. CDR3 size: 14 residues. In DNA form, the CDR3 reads TGTGCCAGCTCACTTGCCGCTCTAGCGCACGAGCGGTACTTC. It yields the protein CASSLAALAHERYF.

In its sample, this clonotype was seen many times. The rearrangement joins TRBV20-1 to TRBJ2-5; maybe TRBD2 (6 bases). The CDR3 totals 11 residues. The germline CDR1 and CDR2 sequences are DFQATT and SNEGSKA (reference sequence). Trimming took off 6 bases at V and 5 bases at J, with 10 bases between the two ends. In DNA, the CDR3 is TGCAGTGCCGAGGAGGGGGAGACCCAGTACTTC. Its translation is CSAEEGETQYF.

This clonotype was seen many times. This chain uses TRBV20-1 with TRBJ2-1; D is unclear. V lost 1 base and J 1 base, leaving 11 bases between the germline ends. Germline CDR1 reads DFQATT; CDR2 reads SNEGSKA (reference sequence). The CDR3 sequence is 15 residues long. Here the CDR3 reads CSARADGRSYNEQFF. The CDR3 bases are TGCAGTGCTAGAGCTGACGGTAGGTCCTACAATGAGCAGTTCTTC.

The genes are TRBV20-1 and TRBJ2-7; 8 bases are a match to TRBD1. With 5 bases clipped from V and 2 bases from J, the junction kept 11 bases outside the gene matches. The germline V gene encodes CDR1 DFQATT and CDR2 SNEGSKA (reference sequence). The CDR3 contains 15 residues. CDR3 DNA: TGCAGTGCTCAACCCGACAGGGGAATGGCCTACGAGCAGTACTTC. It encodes CSAQPDRGMAYEQYF.

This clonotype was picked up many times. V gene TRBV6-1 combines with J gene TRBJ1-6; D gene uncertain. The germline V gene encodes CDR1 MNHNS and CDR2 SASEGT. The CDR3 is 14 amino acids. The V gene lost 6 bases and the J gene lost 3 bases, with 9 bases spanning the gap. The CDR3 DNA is TGTGCCAGCAGATATACCGACTATAATTCACCCCTCCACTTT. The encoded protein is CASRYTDYNSPLHF.

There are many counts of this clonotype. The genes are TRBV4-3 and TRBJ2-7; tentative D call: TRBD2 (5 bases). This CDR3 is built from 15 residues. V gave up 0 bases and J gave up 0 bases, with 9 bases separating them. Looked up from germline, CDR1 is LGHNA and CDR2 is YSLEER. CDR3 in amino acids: CASSQDTGNSYEQYF. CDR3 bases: TGCGCCAGCAGCCAAGATACGGGGAACTCCTACGAGCAGTACTTC.

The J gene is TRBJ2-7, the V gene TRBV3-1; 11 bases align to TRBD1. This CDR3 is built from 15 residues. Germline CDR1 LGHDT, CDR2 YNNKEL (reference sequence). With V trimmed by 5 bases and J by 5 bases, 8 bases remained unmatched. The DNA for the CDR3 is TGTGCCAGCAGCGATCCGGGACAGGGGGTCGACGAGCAGTACTTC. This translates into CASSDPGQGVDEQYF.

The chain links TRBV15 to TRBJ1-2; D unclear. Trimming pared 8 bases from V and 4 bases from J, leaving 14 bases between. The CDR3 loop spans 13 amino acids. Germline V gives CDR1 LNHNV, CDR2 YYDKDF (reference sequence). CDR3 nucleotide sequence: TGTGCCACCCGGGAGGGCGTAACCTATGGCTACACCTTC. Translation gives CATREGVTYGYTF.

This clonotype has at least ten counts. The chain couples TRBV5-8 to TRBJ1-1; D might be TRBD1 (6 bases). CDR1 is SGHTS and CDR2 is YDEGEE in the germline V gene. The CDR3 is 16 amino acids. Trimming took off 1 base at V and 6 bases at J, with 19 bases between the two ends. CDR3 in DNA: TGTGCCAGCAGCTTGACAGGGACGGGTGGGTCGTCTGAAGCTTTCTTT. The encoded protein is CASSLTGTGGSSEAFF.

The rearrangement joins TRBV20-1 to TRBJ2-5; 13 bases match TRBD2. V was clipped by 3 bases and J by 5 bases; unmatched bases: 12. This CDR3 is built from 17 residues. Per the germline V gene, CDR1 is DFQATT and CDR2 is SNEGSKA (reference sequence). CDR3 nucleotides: TGCAGTGCTAGTCAACTAGCGGGGGGGGTTTGGGCGGAGACCCAGTACTTC. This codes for CSASQLAGGVWAETQYF.

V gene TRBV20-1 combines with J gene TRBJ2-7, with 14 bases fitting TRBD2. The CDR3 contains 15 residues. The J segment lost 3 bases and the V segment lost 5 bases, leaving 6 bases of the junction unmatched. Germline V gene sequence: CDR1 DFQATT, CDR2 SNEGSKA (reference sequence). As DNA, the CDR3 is TGCAGTGCTGGACTTGGGACTAGCGGGGGCTACGAGCAGTACTTC. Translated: CSAGLGTSGGYEQYF.

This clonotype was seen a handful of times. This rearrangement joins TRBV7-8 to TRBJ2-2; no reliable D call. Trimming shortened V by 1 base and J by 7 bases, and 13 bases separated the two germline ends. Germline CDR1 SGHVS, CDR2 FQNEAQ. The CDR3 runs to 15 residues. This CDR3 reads CASSLVVPPSGELFF. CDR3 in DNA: TGTGCCAGCAGCTTAGTGGTACCTCCAAGCGGGGAGCTGTTTTTT. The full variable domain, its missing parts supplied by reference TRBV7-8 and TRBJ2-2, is GAGVSQSPRYKVAKRGQDVALRCDPISGHVSLFWYQQALGQGPEFLTYFQNEAQLDKSGLPSDRFFAERPEGSVSTLKIQRTQQEDSAVYLCASSLVVPPSGELFFGEGSRLTVL.